This T cell receptor beta chain derives from a study of identical twins. Unique molecular identifiers were in the cDNA, with template-switch universal primer binding. From the 5' RACE reads, TCRdb called clonotypes with MiXCR, one entry per CDR3 protein. The sample shows around 160,000 distinct CDR3 sequences, around 3.4% of them seen only once. The J segment lost 10 bases and the V segment lost 3 bases, leaving 18 bases of the junction unmatched. The length of the CDR3 is 17 residues. Looked up from germline, CDR1 is LNHDA and CDR2 is SQIVND (reference sequence). The sequenced sample was memory T cells sorted from blood. This receptor was identified in a man aged 18 to 29 in good health. The V call is TRBV19, the J call TRBJ1-5, with 7 positions matching TRBD1. In DNA, the CDR3 is TGTGCCAGTAGTATTGGGACAAGGGACAGATCCTCACTCCCCCAGCATTTT. Translating gives CASSIGTRDRSSLPQHF.